Included here is one T cell receptor (beta chain) sequence, with context. This may stem from a read error, because a much larger clone lies one nucleotide away. The entry originates in a study of regulatory T cells in long-lasting Graves disease. Through Arm-PCR of CDR3 regions and iRepertoire HTBI primers, TCR beta libraries were built. TCRdb ran MiXCR on the multiplex PCR reads and lists one entry per CDR3 protein. Altogether fewer than 650,000 distinct CDR3 sequences are present, 16% being singletons, with the ten largest covering approximately 18%. Time point reported: newly diagnosed GD, antithyroid drugs for less than 3 months. There was RNA extracted from PBMCs, and the TCR library was made from it. The sample was also reused in another study, on T cells in Graves' hyperthyroidism and ophthalmopathy.

The sequences come from peripheral blood mononuclear cells (PBMCs), collected at new diagnosis, from a patient treated with antithyroid drugs. The sequence came from a woman aged 25 to 39 with Graves disease.

For the CDR3, the DNA is TGTGCCAGCAGCTGCGGGGAGGGCGGACGAAACATTCAGTACTTC. Amino acids: CASSCGEGGRNIQYF. The gene calls are TRBV6-1 and TRBJ2-4; TRBD2 matches at 7 bases. Germline loops: CDR1 MNHNS, CDR2 SASEGT. Trimming took 6 bases from V and 6 from J; bases not matched to a gene: 11. The CDR3 extends over 15 amino acids.